Each of the 27 T cell receptor beta chains below was sequenced from the same sample in a study of cytomegalovirus exposure and HLA in healthy donors. This PCR relied on a set of 60 Vbeta primers and 13 Jbeta primers. Profiling relied on immunoSEQ multiplex PCR, and the TCRdb table lists in-frame clones only, not all of them. The sample lists fewer than 200,000 clones; 76% were seen once. The sequenced sample was PBMCs. The receptors come from a female donor in good health and CMV-seronegative.

The V and J genes are TRBV7-9 and TRBJ1-1; 9 bases are a match to TRBD1. V was pared by 4 bases and J by 6 bases, with 3 bases of the junction left unmatched. The CDR3 spans 13 residues. Germline-derived CDR1 and CDR2 are SEHNR and FQNEAQ (reference sequence). CDR3 residues: CASSWGQGSEAFF. CDR3 DNA: TGTGCCAGCAGCTGGGGACAGGGTTCTGAAGCTTTCTTT.

This chain uses TRBV10-3 with TRBJ1-6; the D gene is possibly TRBD1 (5 bases). Trimming cost V 6 bases and J 10 bases, with 19 bases left between them. The CDR3 loop spans 15 amino acids. CDR1 and CDR2 (germline): ENHRY, SYGVKD. This chain's CDR3 is CAIRGGDGVGSPLHF. The CDR3 DNA follows: TGTGCCATCAGGGGGGGTGATGGGGTTGGGTCACCCCTCCACTTT.

V and J are TRBV6-1 and TRBJ1-5, with a possible D match to TRBD1 (5 bases). The germline CDR1 and CDR2 sequences are MNHNS and SASEGT. The CDR3 has 18 residues. Between the trimmed V and J ends, which lost 3 bases and 1 base, there was a span of 19 bases. The DNA for the CDR3 is TGTGCCAGCAGTGAGGCTTGGAGGGGATCGGGAAGCAATCAGCCCCAGCATTTT. Residues: CASSEAWRGSGSNQPQHF.

This rearrangement joins TRBV7-8 to TRBJ2-1; no clear D. Trimming took off 6 bases at V and 9 bases at J, with 15 bases between the two ends. The germline CDR1 and CDR2 sequences are SGHVS and FQNEAQ. CDR3 length equals 13 residues. In DNA, the CDR3 is TGTGCCAGCAGACTCCGCCAAATTTCTGAGCAGTTCTTC. It encodes CASRLRQISEQFF. Supplemented by reference TRBV7-8 and TRBJ2-1, the full variable domain reads GAGVSQSPRYKVAKRGQDVALRCDPISGHVSLFWYQQALGQGPEFLTYFQNEAQLDKSGLPSDRFFAERPEGSVSTLKIQRTQQEDSAVYLCASRLRQISEQFFGPGTRLTVL.

The chain joins TRBV5-5 to TRBJ2-7; D remains unclear. Trimming pared 0 bases from V and 3 bases from J, leaving 10 bases between. This CDR3 spans 14 amino acids. Looked up from germline, CDR1 is SGHKS and CDR2 is YYEKEE (reference sequence). The CDR3 protein is CASSLGARIYEQYF. The CDR3 nucleotides are TGTGCCAGCAGCTTGGGGGCGCGAATCTACGAGCAGTACTTC.

There are a few counts of this clone. The genes are TRBV5-1 and TRBJ1-3; unclear D gene. Germline lookup yields CDR1 SGHRS and CDR2 YFSETQ. V lost 2 bases and J lost 2, with 11 bases in between. The CDR3 contains 15 residues. The CDR3 is CASSFVGKTGNTIYF. The DNA for the CDR3 is TGCGCCAGCAGCTTTGTCGGGAAGACTGGAAACACCATATATTTT. The complete variable domain, with remaining parts taken from reference TRBV5-1 and TRBJ1-3, reads KAGVTQTPRYLIKTRGQQVTLSCSPISGHRSVSWYQQTPGQGLQFLFEYFSETQRNKGNFPGRFSGRQFSNSRSEMNVSTLELGDSALYLCASSFVGKTGNTIYFGEGSWLTVV.

As concerns this clone: One end of the junction is discordant with germline, which a read error may explain. The CDR3 nucleotides read TGTGCCAGCAGCCATAGTGTTCTAGCCAAAAACAGTCAGTACTTC. Amino acids: CASSHSVLAKNSQYF. The chain links TRBV5-4 to TRBJ2-4, with D possibly matching TRBD2 (5 bases). Looked up from germline, CDR1 is SGHNT and CDR2 is YYREEE (reference sequence). The CDR3 consists of 15 residues.

The genes are TRBV6-4 and TRBJ2-3; D unresolved. The CDR3 is made up of 14 amino acids. Trimming took off 6 bases at V and 1 base at J, with 11 bases between the two ends. From germline, CDR1 is MRHNA and CDR2 SNTAGT. The CDR3: CASSALVGTDTQYF. The CDR3, as DNA: TGTGCCAGCAGCGCCCTAGTGGGCACAGATACGCAGTATTTT.

The genes are TRBV7-9 and TRBJ1-4; no clear D gene. The germline V gene encodes CDR1 SEHNR and CDR2 FQNEAQ (reference sequence). There are 15 residues in the CDR3. The V and J ends lost 5 bases and 8 bases respectively, with 18 bases between them. CDR3 in amino acids: CASSQKLLQWEKLFF. CDR3 nucleotides: TGTGCCAGCAGCCAAAAACTGCTTCAATGGGAAAAACTGTTTTTT.

The chain combines TRBV4-3 with TRBJ2-4; 8 nucleotides align to TRBD1. The V and J ends lost 0 bases and 0 bases, in that order; junction bases with no gene match: 10. Germline CDR1 LGHNA, CDR2 YSLEER. CDR3 size: 19 residues. CDR3 protein: CASSQDPGQAELAKNIQYF. Here the CDR3 DNA reads TGCGCCAGCAGCCAAGATCCGGGACAGGCTGAGCTAGCCAAAAACATTCAGTACTTC.

The chain joins TRBV10-2 to TRBJ1-2, with 7 bases lining up with TRBD1. Germline lookup yields CDR1 WSHSY and CDR2 SAAADI. The V segment lost 3 bases and the J segment 5 bases; nucleotides outside the gene matches: 15. CDR3 size: 17 residues. The CDR3 DNA follows: TGCGCCAGCAGTGAACTCAGGGTAGGGACAGCCTTTTATGGCTACACCTTC. Amino acids: CASSELRVGTAFYGYTF.

As for this clone: A read error may produce the germline difference seen at one junction end. The chain is built from TRBV27 and TRBJ1-1, with a tentative D call TRBD1 (5 bases). The CDR3 length is 15 residues. CDR1 and CDR2 from the germline V gene are MNHEY and SMNVEV (reference sequence). DNA for the CDR3: TGTGCCAGCAGTATATCACAAGTAGGGGCCACTGAAGCTTTCTTT. It yields the protein CASSISQVGATEAFF.

This CDR3 is CASSLGSAYEQYF. The CDR3 DNA is TGTGCCAGCAGTTTGGGCTCCGCCTACGAGCAGTACTTC. This chain links TRBV28 with TRBJ2-7, with no clear D. The CDR3 sequence is 13 residues long. The germline CDR1 and CDR2 sequences are MDHEN and SYDVKM. With 3 bases removed from V and 2 bases from J, the gap between germline ends came to 8 bases.

This rearrangement joins TRBV7-2 to TRBJ1-1, with D unclear. Germline V lookup: CDR1 SGHTA, CDR2 FQGNSA. The CDR3 is 14 residues long. V lost 3 bases and J 0 bases, leaving 8 bases between the germline ends. This CDR3 reads CASSFTHLNTEAFF. In DNA, the CDR3 is TGTGCCAGCAGCTTCACTCATTTGAACACTGAAGCTTTCTTT.

The chain has TRBV7-2 and TRBJ2-7; TRBD1 matches at 7 bases. The CDR3 loop spans 13 amino acids. V lost 5 bases to trimming and J lost 4 bases; unmatched junction nucleotides: 5. Germline CDR1 and CDR2: SGHTA and FQGNSA. The CDR3 spells CASSLDRVYEQYF. The CDR3 DNA is TGTGCCAGCAGCCTCGACAGGGTTTACGAGCAGTACTTC.

The V and J genes are TRBV2 and TRBJ2-1; 14 bases line up with TRBD2. With 7 bases clipped from V and 9 bases from J, the junction kept 11 bases outside the gene matches. The CDR3 runs to 16 residues. Germline V gene data show CDR1 as SNHLY and CDR2 as FYNNEI. The CDR3 DNA reads TGTGCCAGCACCCGACTAGCGGGAGGGAGTTATACTGAGCAGTTCTTC. Protein product: CASTRLAGGSYTEQFF.

This rearrangement joins TRBV6-1 to TRBJ2-7; D possibly corresponds to TRBD1 (5 bases). V was cut by 3 bases and J by 9 bases, with 18 bases left in between. Germline values: CDR1 MNHNS, CDR2 SASEGT. This CDR3 comprises 14 residues. CDR3: CASSEGNRGDGQYF. The CDR3 DNA sequence: TGTGCCAGCAGTGAGGGGAATAGGGGTGATGGGCAGTACTTC.

The chain employs TRBV4-3 and TRBJ1-5, with unresolved D. This CDR3 spans 14 amino acids. Germline CDR1 and CDR2: LGHNA and YSLEER. V was pared by 3 bases and J by 0 bases, with 6 bases between. The CDR3 loop is CASSQAVSNQPQHF. Written as DNA, the CDR3 is TGCGCCAGCAGCCAGGCAGTTAGCAATCAGCCCCAGCATTTT.

This sequence joins TRBV25-1 and TRBJ1-2, with TRBD1 as a possible D gene (5 bases). The V end lost 6 bases, the J end lost 3 bases, and 17 bases lay between the germline ends. CDR1 and CDR2 (germline): MGHDK, SYGVNS. CDR3 size: 15 residues. CDR3 sequence: CASREDGGGYYGYTF. In DNA form, the CDR3 reads TGTGCCAGCAGGGAGGACGGCGGGGGTTACTATGGCTACACCTTC.

The genes are TRBV15 and TRBJ2-5, with D possibly matching TRBD1 (5 bases). This CDR3 contains 14 residues. Deletions cut 5 bases from V and 5 bases from J, with 15 bases between. Germline CDR1 LNHNV, CDR2 YYDKDF (reference sequence). CDR3: CATSAPQGGETQYF. For the CDR3, the DNA is TGTGCCACCAGCGCTCCCCAGGGCGGCGAGACCCAGTACTTC.

This clone was detected only once. The chain employs TRBV19 and TRBJ2-2, with TRBD1 matching over 8 bases. The CDR3 contains 16 residues. Trimming removed 5 bases from V and 7 bases from J; junction bases left unmatched: 12. Germline CDR1 and CDR2: LNHDA and SQIVND (reference sequence). The CDR3: CASSPPRTGQHGELFF. In nucleotides, the CDR3 is TGTGCCAGTAGTCCCCCTCGGACAGGGCAGCACGGGGAGCTGTTTTTT.

This clone has a handful of counts. The chain is built from TRBV4-2 and TRBJ1-4; D not resolved. CDR1 LGHNA and CDR2 YNFKEQ come from the germline V gene. The CDR3 contains 13 residues. V gave up 1 base and J gave up 5 bases, with 5 bases separating them. The CDR3 loop reads CASSQARNEKLFF. The CDR3 nucleotides read TGTGCCAGCAGCCAAGCCAGGAATGAAAAACTGTTTTTT.

The V call is TRBV6-5, the J call TRBJ1-1; the D gene is possibly TRBD1 (6 bases). Trimming removed 6 bases at V and 0 bases at J, with 17 bases between. CDR1 is MNHEY, CDR2 SVGAGI, per germline. CDR3 size: 16 residues. The CDR3 DNA reads TGTGCCAGCAGATACCGGGCCCAGGGGATGAACACTGAAGCTTTCTTT. It is translated as CASRYRAQGMNTEAFF.

The chain is built from TRBV2 and TRBJ1-1; TRBD1 aligns across 9 bases. The V and J ends lost 6 bases and 5 bases, in that order; junction bases with no gene match: 10. Germline V CDR1 and CDR2: SNHLY, FYNNEI. This CDR3 spans 15 amino acids. CDR3 bases: TGTGCCAGCAGCGGGGGGGACAGGGCGCGGACTGAAGCTTTCTTT. Amino acid sequence: CASSGGDRARTEAFF.

This clone was observed a single time. The chain uses TRBV19 and TRBJ2-4; no definite D call. Germline V gives CDR1 LNHDA, CDR2 SQIVND (reference sequence). The CDR3 has 16 residues. V lost 3 bases, J lost 1 base, and 13 bases lay in between. The chain's CDR3 is CASSITQLSAKNIQYF. CDR3 DNA: TGTGCCAGTAGTATCACCCAACTATCGGCCAAAAACATTCAGTACTTC.

This chain connects TRBV19 to TRBJ2-7, with 9 bases fitting TRBD1. With V trimmed by 5 bases and J by 3 bases, 8 bases remained unmatched. The V gene's germline CDR1 is LNHDA and CDR2 SQIVND (reference sequence). The CDR3 spans 15 residues. The CDR3 region has the DNA TGTGCCAGTAGTGGGCCCGGGACAGGGAACTACGAGCAGTACTTC. It is translated as CASSGPGTGNYEQYF.

The V call is TRBV10-3, the J call TRBJ2-7; TRBD1 aligns across 8 bases. V was pared by 10 bases and J by 4 bases, with 3 bases of the junction left unmatched. CDR1 is ENHRY, CDR2 SYGVKD, per germline. The CDR3 is 11 residues long. The chain's CDR3 is CATRTGYEQYF. DNA of the CDR3: TGTGCCACAAGGACAGGGTACGAGCAGTACTTC.